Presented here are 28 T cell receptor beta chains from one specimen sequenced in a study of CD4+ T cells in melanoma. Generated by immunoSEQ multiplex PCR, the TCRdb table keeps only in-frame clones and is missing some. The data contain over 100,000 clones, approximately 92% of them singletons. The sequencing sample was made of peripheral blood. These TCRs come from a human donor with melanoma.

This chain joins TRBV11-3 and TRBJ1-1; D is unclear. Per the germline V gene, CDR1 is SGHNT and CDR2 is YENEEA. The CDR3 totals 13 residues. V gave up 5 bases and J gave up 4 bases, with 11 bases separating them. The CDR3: CASSQQRGTEAFF. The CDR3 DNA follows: TGTGCCAGCAGCCAACAGCGTGGCACTGAAGCTTTCTTT. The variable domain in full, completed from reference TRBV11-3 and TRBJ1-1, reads EAGVVQSPRYKIIEKKQPVAFWCNPISGHNTLYWYLQNLGQGPELLIRYENEEAVDDSQLPKDRFSAERLKGVDSTLKIQPAELGDSAVYLCASSQQRGTEAFFGQGTRLTVV.

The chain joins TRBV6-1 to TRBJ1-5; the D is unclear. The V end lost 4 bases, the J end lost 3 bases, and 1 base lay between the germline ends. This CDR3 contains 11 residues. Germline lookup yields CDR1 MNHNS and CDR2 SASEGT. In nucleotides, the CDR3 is TGTGCCAGCAGTGCCAATCAGCCCCAGCATTTT. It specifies CASSANQPQHF.

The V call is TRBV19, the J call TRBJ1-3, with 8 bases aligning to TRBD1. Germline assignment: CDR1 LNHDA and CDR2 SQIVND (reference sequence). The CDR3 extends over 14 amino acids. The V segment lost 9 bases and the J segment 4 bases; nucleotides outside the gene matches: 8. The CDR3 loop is CASTPGTGGNTIYF. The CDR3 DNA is TGTGCCAGCACCCCCGGGACAGGAGGAAACACCATATATTTT.

The CDR3 loop reads CASSVATGVIAGGPYNEQFF. The CDR3 region has the DNA TGTGCCAGCAGCGTTGCCACAGGAGTCATAGCGGGGGGCCCATACAATGAGCAGTTCTTC. The chain uses TRBV9 and TRBJ2-1, with TRBD2 identical over 10 bases. The junction had 18 bases not matched to a gene; V was cut back by 2 bases and J by 4 bases. The CDR3 loop spans 20 amino acids. CDR1 is SGDLS and CDR2 is YYNGEE in the germline V gene.

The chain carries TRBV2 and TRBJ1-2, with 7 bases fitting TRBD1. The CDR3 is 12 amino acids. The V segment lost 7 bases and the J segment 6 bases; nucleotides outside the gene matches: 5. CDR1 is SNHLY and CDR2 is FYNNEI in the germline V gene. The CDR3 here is CASNRQGDGYTF. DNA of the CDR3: TGTGCCAGCAACCGACAGGGAGATGGCTACACCTTC.

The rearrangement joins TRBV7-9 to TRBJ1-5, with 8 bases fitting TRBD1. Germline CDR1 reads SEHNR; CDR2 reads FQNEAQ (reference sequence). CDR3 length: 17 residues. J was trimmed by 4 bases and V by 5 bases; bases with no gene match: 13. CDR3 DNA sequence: TGTGCCAGCAGCCTTTCAGGGGGCTATAATAGGAATCAGCCCCAGCATTTT. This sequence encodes CASSLSGGYNRNQPQHF.

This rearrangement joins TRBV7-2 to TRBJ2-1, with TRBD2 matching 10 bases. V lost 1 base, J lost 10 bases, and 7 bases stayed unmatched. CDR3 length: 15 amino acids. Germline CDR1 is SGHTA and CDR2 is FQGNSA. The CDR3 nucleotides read TGTGCCAGCAGCTTAGGGCTAGCGGGAGAGGAGGAGCAGTTCTTC. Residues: CASSLGLAGEEEQFF.

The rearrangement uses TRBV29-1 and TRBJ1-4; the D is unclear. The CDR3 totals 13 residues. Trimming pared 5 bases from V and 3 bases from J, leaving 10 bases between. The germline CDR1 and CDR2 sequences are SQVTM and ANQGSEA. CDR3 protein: CSVRGGANEKLFF. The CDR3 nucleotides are TGCAGCGTTCGGGGAGGTGCTAATGAAAAACTGTTTTTT.

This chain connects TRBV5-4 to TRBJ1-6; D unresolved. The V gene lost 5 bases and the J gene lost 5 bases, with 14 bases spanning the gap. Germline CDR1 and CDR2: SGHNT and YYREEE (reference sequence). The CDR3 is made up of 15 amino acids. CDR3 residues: CASRTPGSDNSPLHF. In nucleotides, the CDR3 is TGTGCCAGCAGAACTCCGGGCTCTGATAATTCACCCCTCCACTTT.

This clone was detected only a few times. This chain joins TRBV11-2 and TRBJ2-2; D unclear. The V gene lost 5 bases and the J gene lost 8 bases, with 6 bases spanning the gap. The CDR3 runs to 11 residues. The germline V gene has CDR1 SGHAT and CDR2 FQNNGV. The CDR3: CASSPGGELFF. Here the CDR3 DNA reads TGTGCCAGCAGCCCAGGTGGGGAGCTGTTTTTT.

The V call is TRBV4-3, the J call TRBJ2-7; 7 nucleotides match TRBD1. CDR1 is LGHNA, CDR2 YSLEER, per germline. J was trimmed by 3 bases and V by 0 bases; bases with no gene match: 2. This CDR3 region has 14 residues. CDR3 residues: CASSQDRQGYEQYF. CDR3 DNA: TGCGCCAGCAGCCAAGATAGACAGGGCTACGAGCAGTACTTC.

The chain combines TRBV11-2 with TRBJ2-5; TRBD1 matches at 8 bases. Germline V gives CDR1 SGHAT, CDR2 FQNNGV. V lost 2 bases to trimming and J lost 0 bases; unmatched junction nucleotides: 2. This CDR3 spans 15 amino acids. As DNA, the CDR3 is TGTGCCAGCAGCTTACAGGGGGCTTACCAAGAGACCCAGTACTTC. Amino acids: CASSLQGAYQETQYF.

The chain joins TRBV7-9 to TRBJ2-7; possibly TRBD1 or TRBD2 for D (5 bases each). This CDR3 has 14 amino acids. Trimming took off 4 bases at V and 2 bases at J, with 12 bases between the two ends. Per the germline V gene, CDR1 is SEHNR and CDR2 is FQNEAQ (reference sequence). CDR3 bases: TGTGCCAGCAGCTACCGGGACGGGACCTACGAGCAGTACTTC. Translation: CASSYRDGTYEQYF.

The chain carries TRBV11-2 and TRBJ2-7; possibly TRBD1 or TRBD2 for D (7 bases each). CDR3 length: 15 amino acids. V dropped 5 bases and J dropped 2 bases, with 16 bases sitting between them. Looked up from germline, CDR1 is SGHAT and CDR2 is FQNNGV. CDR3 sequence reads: CASSPGGGRTYEQYF. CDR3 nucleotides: TGTGCCAGCAGCCCAGGGGGGGGGAGGACCTACGAGCAGTACTTC.

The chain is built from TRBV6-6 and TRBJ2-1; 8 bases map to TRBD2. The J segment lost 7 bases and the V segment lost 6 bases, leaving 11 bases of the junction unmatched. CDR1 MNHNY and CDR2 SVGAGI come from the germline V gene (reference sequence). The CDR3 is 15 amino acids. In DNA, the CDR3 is TGTGCCAGCAGGGACGGGGCTAGCGGGTTTAATGAGCAGTTCTTC. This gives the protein CASRDGASGFNEQFF.

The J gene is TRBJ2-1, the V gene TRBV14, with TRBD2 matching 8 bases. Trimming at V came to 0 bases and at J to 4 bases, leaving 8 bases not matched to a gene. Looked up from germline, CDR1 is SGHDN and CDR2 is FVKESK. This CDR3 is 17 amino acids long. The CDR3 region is CASSQDGGGGSYNEQFF. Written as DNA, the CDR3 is TGTGCCAGCAGCCAAGATGGGGGCGGGGGGTCTTACAATGAGCAGTTCTTC.

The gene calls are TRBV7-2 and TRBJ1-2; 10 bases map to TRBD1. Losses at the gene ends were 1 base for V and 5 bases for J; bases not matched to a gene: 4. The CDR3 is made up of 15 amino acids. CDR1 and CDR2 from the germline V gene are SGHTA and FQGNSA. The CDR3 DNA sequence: TGTGCCAGCAGCTTAGGACAGGGGGCAAAATATGGCTACACCTTC. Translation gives CASSLGQGAKYGYTF. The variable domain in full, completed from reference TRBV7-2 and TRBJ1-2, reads GAGVSQSPSNKVTEKGKDVELRCDPISGHTALYWYRQSLGQGLEFLIYFQGNSAPDKSGLPSDRFSAERTGGSVSTLTIQRTQQEDSAVYLCASSLGQGAKYGYTFGSGTRLTVV.

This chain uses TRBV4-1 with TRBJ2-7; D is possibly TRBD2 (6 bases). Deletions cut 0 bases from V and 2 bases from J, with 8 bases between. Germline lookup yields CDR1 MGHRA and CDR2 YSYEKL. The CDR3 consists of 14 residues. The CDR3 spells CASSQEGGTYEQYF. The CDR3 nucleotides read TGCGCCAGCAGCCAAGAGGGGGGAACCTACGAGCAGTACTTC.

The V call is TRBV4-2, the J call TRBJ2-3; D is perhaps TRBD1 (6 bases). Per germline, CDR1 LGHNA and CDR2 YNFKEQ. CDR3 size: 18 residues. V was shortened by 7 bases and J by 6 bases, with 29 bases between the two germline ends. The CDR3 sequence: CASTYRGPGQQAADTQYF. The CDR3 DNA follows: TGTGCCAGCACCTACCGTGGGCCGGGACAACAGGCGGCGGATACGCAGTATTTT.

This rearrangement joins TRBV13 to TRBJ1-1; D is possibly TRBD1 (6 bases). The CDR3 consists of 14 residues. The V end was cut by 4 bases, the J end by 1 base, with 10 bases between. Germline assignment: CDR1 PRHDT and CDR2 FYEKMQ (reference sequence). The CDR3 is CASSYGQQNTEAFF. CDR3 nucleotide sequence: TGTGCCAGCAGCTACGGACAGCAGAACACTGAAGCTTTCTTT.

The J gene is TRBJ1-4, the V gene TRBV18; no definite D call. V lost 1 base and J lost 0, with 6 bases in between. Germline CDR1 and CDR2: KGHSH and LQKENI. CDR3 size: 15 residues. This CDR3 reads CASSPRPATNEKLFF. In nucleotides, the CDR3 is TGTGCCAGCTCACCACGGCCTGCAACTAATGAAAAACTGTTTTTT. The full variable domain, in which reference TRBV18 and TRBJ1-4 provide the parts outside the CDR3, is NAGVMQNPRHLVRRRGQEARLRCSPMKGHSHVYWYRQLPEEGLKFMVYLQKENIIDESGMPKERFSAEFPKEGPSILRIQQVVRGDSAAYFCASSPRPATNEKLFFGSGTQLSVL.

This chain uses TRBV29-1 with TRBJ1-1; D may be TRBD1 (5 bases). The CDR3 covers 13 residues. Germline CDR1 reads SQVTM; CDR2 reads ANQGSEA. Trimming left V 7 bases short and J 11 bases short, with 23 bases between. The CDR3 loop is CSACGALHVGAFF. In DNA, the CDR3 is TGCAGCGCTTGTGGGGCACTTCATGTTGGGGCTTTCTTT.

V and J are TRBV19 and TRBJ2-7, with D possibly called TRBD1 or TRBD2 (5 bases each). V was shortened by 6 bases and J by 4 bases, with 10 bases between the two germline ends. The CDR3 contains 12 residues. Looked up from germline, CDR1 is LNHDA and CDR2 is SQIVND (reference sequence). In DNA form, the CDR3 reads TGTGCCAGTAGCAGGGACGAATACGAGCAGTACTTC. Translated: CASSRDEYEQYF.

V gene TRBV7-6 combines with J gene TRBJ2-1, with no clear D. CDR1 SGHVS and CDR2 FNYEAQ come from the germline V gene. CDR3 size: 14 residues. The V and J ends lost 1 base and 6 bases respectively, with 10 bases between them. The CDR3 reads CASSLDGASNEQFF. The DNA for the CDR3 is TGTGCCAGCAGCTTAGACGGTGCTTCCAATGAGCAGTTCTTC.

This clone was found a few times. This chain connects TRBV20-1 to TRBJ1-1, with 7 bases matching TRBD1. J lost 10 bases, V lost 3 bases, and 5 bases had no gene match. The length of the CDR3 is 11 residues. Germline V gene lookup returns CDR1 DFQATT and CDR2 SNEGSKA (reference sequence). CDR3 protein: CSASPRGGAFF. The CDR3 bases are TGCAGTGCTAGCCCCAGGGGGGGAGCTTTCTTT.

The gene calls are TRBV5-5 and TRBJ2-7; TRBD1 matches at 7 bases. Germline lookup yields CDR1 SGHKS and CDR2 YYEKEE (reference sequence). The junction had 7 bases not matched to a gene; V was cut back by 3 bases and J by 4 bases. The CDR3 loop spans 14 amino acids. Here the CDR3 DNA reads TGTGCCAGCAGCTCAGGGGGTGTCGGTTACGAGCAGTACTTC. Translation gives CASSSGGVGYEQYF.

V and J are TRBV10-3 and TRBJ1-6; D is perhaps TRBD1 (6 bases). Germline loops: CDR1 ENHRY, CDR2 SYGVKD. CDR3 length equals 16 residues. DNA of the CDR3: TGTGCTAGCTCAAGGGGGGTAGTATCCTATAATTCACCCCTCCACTTT. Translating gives CASSRGVVSYNSPLHF.

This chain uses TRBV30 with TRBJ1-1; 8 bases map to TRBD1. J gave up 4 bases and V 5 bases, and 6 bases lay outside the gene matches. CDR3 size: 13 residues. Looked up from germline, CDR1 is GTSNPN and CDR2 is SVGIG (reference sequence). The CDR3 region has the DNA TGTGCCTGGGACAGGGGAGTAGGCACTGAAGCTTTCTTT. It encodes CAWDRGVGTEAFF.